This paragraph covers one T cell receptor beta chain sequence. Documented treatment: approximately 18 received Ad26.COV2.S at low or high dose, single or two shots; about 5 received placebo; per-sample allocation not given. The study sampled participants on day 63 after the first vaccine or placebo injection. In germline, CDR1 is SGHRS, CDR2 YFSETQ. CDR3 length: 11 residues. V was cut by 0 bases and J by 11 bases, with 6 bases left in between. The source of the sample is a study of Ad26.COV2.S vaccination and SARS-CoV-2 variants. Assay used: immunoSEQ multiplex PCR; TCRdb lists only in-frame clones, some missing. Seen here are approximately 480,000 clones, roughly 85% observed once, and the top ten hold 13%.

The receptor was derived from a person between 18 and 65 years old who received the Ad26.COV2.S COVID-19 vaccine or a placebo. The sample consisted of peripheral blood, taken in a trial of Ad26.COV2.S vaccine versus placebo. The chain has TRBV5-1 and TRBJ1-3; the D is unclear. CDR3 in amino acids: CASSLGSSIYF. The DNA for the CDR3 is TGCGCCAGCAGCTTGGGTAGTTCCATATATTTT.